What follows are 30 T cell receptor beta chains derived from one specimen sequenced in a study of beta chain features in type 1 diabetes. Whole-study findings and limits: In every one of the four CD4+ subsets, TCRB CDR3s were moderately but significantly shorter in Type 1 diabetes patients.

Their antigens remain unidentified. The authors reverse transcribed all of the isolated RNA, so sequencing captured expressed TCRB transcripts. The table came from immunoSEQ multiplex PCR; TCRdb's copy has only in-frame clones and leaves some out. This table holds 600,000 to 700,000 clones, roughly an eighth found once. Specimen: naive CD4+ T cells from blood. The receptors originated from a man aged 25-45 years with type 1 diabetes.

This clone was seen a handful of times. The chain has TRBV4-2 and TRBJ2-6; 7 nucleotides agree with TRBD1. Germline V lookup: CDR1 LGHNA, CDR2 YNFKEQ. Unmatched junction bases numbered 2, after V lost 1 base and J lost 5 bases. The CDR3 is made up of 15 amino acids. Here the CDR3 reads CASSQGDSWANVLTF. CDR3 nucleotides: TGTGCCAGCAGCCAAGGGGACAGTTGGGCCAACGTCCTGACTTTC.

This clone was found a few times. The CDR3 DNA sequence: TGCGCCAGCAGCCAAGGCCGCGACGGGCAGGGAGTAGTTAGCTACGAGCAGTACTTC. Translation: CASSQGRDGQGVVSYEQYF. The J gene is TRBJ2-7, the V gene TRBV4-1, with D perhaps being TRBD1 or TRBD2 (5 bases each). Germline V lookup: CDR1 MGHRA, CDR2 YSYEKL. V shed 1 base and J shed 3 bases, with 25 bases lying between them. CDR3 length: 19 amino acids.

This chain links TRBV4-2 with TRBJ2-1; perhaps D is TRBD1 or TRBD2 (5 bases each). The CDR3 runs 13 residues. Trimming removed 5 bases at V and 0 bases at J, with 5 bases between. Germline V gives CDR1 LGHNA, CDR2 YNFKEQ. CDR3 sequence: CASSGGSYNEQFF. For the CDR3, the DNA is TGTGCCAGCAGCGGGGGCTCCTACAATGAGCAGTTCTTC.

This clone has a handful of counts. The J gene is TRBJ2-5, the V gene TRBV7-6; TRBD1 aligns across 8 bases. The CDR3 covers 15 residues. With 4 bases clipped from V and 2 bases from J, the junction kept 6 bases outside the gene matches. Germline CDR1 and CDR2: SGHVS and FNYEAQ. CDR3 sequence (DNA): TGTGCCAGCAGCTACGCAGGGGGCAGACAAGAGACCCAGTACTTC. Amino acid sequence: CASSYAGGRQETQYF.

This rearrangement joins TRBV23-1 to TRBJ2-3, with TRBD2 identical over 9 bases. TRBV23-1 is annotated as an ORF whose role is uncertain. The CDR3 length is 18 residues. The ends lost 0 bases at V and 1 base at J; junction bases unmatched: 8. The DNA of the CDR3 is TGCGCCAGCAGTCAATCGACGGCTAGCGGGGTCGGCACAGATACGCAGTATTTT. As protein: CASSQSTASGVGTDTQYF.

This CDR3 reads CASSVADEQFF. The CDR3, as DNA: TGTGCCAGCAGCGTAGCCGATGAGCAGTTCTTC. The rearrangement uses TRBV9 and TRBJ2-1; no clear D. CDR3 size: 11 residues. V shed 0 bases and J shed 8 bases, with 3 bases lying between them. CDR1 and CDR2 (germline): SGDLS, YYNGEE.

The rearrangement joins TRBV7-9 to TRBJ2-3, with 13 bases that match TRBD2. The CDR3 has 17 residues. The germline CDR1 and CDR2 sequences are SEHNR and FQNEAQ (reference sequence). V dropped 4 bases and J dropped 2; count of bases not matched to a gene: 6. CDR3 protein: CASSSRTSGGITDTQYF. In DNA, the CDR3 is TGTGCCAGCAGCTCCCGGACTAGCGGGGGAATCACAGATACGCAGTATTTT.

In this sample, this clone turned up a few times. Additional DNA sequences in this sample encode the identical CDR3. The J gene is TRBJ1-5, the V gene TRBV28; D gene uncertain. V shed 6 bases and J shed 4 bases, with 7 bases lying between them. The CDR3 runs 12 residues. Germline V gene data show CDR1 as MDHEN and CDR2 as SYDVKM. This chain's CDR3 is CASREGNQPQHF. The CDR3 bases are TGTGCCAGCAGGGAGGGAAATCAGCCCCAGCATTTT. Using reference TRBV28 and TRBJ1-5 for the parts outside the CDR3, the full variable domain is DVKVTQSSRYLVKRTGEKVFLECVQDMDHENMFWYRQDPGLGLRLIYFSYDVKMKEKGDIPEGYSVSREKKERFSLILESASTNQTSMYLCASREGNQPQHFGDGTRLSIL.

The genes are TRBV7-2 and TRBJ2-5; D might be TRBD1 or TRBD2, each matching 5 bases. Germline lookup yields CDR1 SGHTA and CDR2 FQGNSA. V was pared by 6 bases and J by 4 bases, with 12 bases between. This CDR3 spans 13 amino acids. CDR3 in DNA: TGTGCCAGCAGGCTAACGGGGCTAGAGACCCAGTACTTC. Its protein product is CASRLTGLETQYF.

The J gene is TRBJ1-2, the V gene TRBV2; D call uncertain. Deletions cut 4 bases from V and 0 bases from J, with 6 bases between. Germline V gene data show CDR1 as SNHLY and CDR2 as FYNNEI. CDR3 length: 13 residues. In nucleotides, the CDR3 is TGTGCCAGCAGTGTGACGGCTAACTATGGCTACACCTTC. Translating it yields CASSVTANYGYTF.

The rearrangement uses TRBV7-9 and TRBJ1-2; D gene unclear. The CDR3 totals 15 residues. Germline CDR1 SEHNR, CDR2 FQNEAQ (reference sequence). V lost 2 bases to trimming and J lost 3 bases, with 13 bases between them. CDR3 amino acids: CASSLSSGRHYGYTF. In nucleotides, the CDR3 is TGTGCCAGCAGCTTATCCTCCGGCAGACACTATGGCTACACCTTC.

This clone was picked up a small number of times. V gene TRBV18 combines with J gene TRBJ2-1; 7 bases match TRBD1. The germline V gene encodes CDR1 KGHSH and CDR2 LQKENI. CDR3 length: 14 amino acids. The J segment lost 4 bases and the V segment lost 3 bases, leaving 3 bases of the junction unmatched. CDR3: CASSPGTVYNEQFF. In DNA form, the CDR3 reads TGTGCCAGCTCACCGGGGACAGTATACAATGAGCAGTTCTTC.

The chain employs TRBV11-2 and TRBJ1-5; D ambiguous. Looked up from germline, CDR1 is SGHAT and CDR2 is FQNNGV. The CDR3 is made up of 15 amino acids. V was clipped by 2 bases and J by 4 bases, with 12 bases between them. The DNA of the CDR3 is TGTGCCAGCAGCTTAACCACAGCGATGAATCAGCCCCAGCATTTT. Amino acid sequence: CASSLTTAMNQPQHF.

The sample holds a few counts of this clone. The chain couples TRBV27 to TRBJ1-3, with D uncertain. The CDR3 is 11 amino acids. Between the trimmed V and J ends, which lost 2 bases and 16 bases, there was a span of 12 bases. CDR1 and CDR2 (germline): MNHEY, SMNVEV (reference sequence). In DNA, the CDR3 is TGTGCCAGCAGTTTAACGTTGGGCAGGTATTTT. It encodes CASSLTLGRYF.

This clone was observed a few times. This chain connects TRBV9 to TRBJ2-6; D gene unclear. Trimming removed 2 bases at V and 2 bases at J, with 11 bases between. Looked up from germline, CDR1 is SGDLS and CDR2 is YYNGEE. This CDR3 region has 16 residues. Here the CDR3 DNA reads TGTGCCAGCAGCGTCTCTGGGTCCCCTGGGGCCAACGTCCTGACTTTC. Translation: CASSVSGSPGANVLTF.

Points on this clone: Other DNA sequences from this sample encode an identical CDR3 as well. V is TRBV18 and J is TRBJ1-5; D is possibly TRBD1 (6 bases). Germline V gene data show CDR1 as KGHSH and CDR2 as LQKENI. V was trimmed by 2 bases and J by 1 base, leaving 9 bases between them. CDR3 length equals 15 residues. CDR3 nucleotide sequence: TGTGCCAGCTCACCAGGGACACCCAGCAATCAGCCCCAGCATTTT. As protein: CASSPGTPSNQPQHF. Complete variable domain (other parts from reference TRBV18 and TRBJ1-5): NAGVMQNPRHLVRRRGQEARLRCSPMKGHSHVYWYRQLPEEGLKFMVYLQKENIIDESGMPKERFSAEFPKEGPSILRIQQVVRGDSAAYFCASSPGTPSNQPQHFGDGTRLSIL.

CDR3 amino acids: CSAMDNYGYTF. The DNA for the CDR3 is TGCAGTGCTATGGACAACTATGGCTACACCTTC. The chain has TRBV20-1 and TRBJ1-2; D call uncertain. V was trimmed by 4 bases and J by 2 bases, leaving 5 bases between them. There are 11 residues in the CDR3. In germline, CDR1 is DFQATT, CDR2 SNEGSKA (reference sequence).

The sample holds one count of this clone. Other DNA sequences in this sample translate to the same CDR3. V is TRBV6-4 and J is TRBJ2-6; D gene uncertain. With 3 bases removed from V and 1 base from J, the gap between germline ends came to 4 bases. CDR1 is MRHNA and CDR2 is SNTAGT in the germline V gene. The CDR3 runs to 14 residues. The CDR3 protein is CASSEASGANVLTF. CDR3 DNA sequence: TGTGCCAGCAGTGAGGCGTCTGGGGCCAACGTCCTGACTTTC.

This CDR3 is CASRGQGRITDTQYF. The CDR3 DNA follows: TGTGCCAGCAGGGGGCAGGGAAGGATCACAGATACGCAGTATTTT. The chain combines TRBV5-4 with TRBJ2-3; possibly TRBD1 for D (5 bases). Germline loops: CDR1 SGHNT, CDR2 YYREEE (reference sequence). The CDR3 runs 15 residues. V gave up 5 bases and J gave up 2 bases, with 15 bases separating them.

This clone has a count of ten or more. This chain connects TRBV10-3 to TRBJ2-5; the D gene is possibly TRBD2 (6 bases). The germline V and J ends were trimmed by 8 bases and 5 bases, with 15 bases remaining between them. CDR3 length: 13 amino acids. Per germline, CDR1 ENHRY and CDR2 SYGVKD. CDR3 protein: CAIGGPGTETQYF. In nucleotides, the CDR3 is TGTGCCATCGGAGGGCCTGGGACGGAGACCCAGTACTTC.

This clone was found a few times. V usage is TRBV2 and J usage is TRBJ1-2; 7 bases align to TRBD1. This CDR3 has 15 amino acids. The V gene's germline CDR1 is SNHLY and CDR2 FYNNEI. With 1 base clipped from V and 4 bases from J, the junction kept 6 bases outside the gene matches. This CDR3 reads CASSEDPGQLYGYTF. CDR3 nucleotides: TGTGCCAGCAGTGAAGATCCGGGACAGCTCTATGGCTACACCTTC.

This clone was counted only a few times. The chain combines TRBV28 with TRBJ2-1, with D hard to call. The CDR3 runs to 12 residues. CDR1 and CDR2 from the germline V gene are MDHEN and SYDVKM. V gave up 3 bases and J gave up 6 bases, with 6 bases separating them. The CDR3 bases are TGTGCCAGCAGTTTGCGTCCCAATGAGCAGTTCTTC. Translating it yields CASSLRPNEQFF.

This chain uses TRBV28 with TRBJ1-2; D call uncertain. The germline CDR1 and CDR2 sequences are MDHEN and SYDVKM. The CDR3 contains 12 residues. Between the trimmed V and J ends, which lost 6 bases and 0 bases, there was a span of 5 bases. Here the CDR3 DNA reads TGTGCCAGCAGAATAGCTAACTATGGCTACACCTTC. Residues: CASRIANYGYTF.

Only a few counts were recorded for this clone. In the same sample, other DNA sequences code for this CDR3. This chain uses TRBV4-3 with TRBJ1-5, with TRBD1 matching over 8 bases. With V trimmed by 3 bases and J by 5 bases, 0 bases remained unmatched. Per the germline V gene, CDR1 is LGHNA and CDR2 is YSLEER. This CDR3 has 13 residues. The DNA for the CDR3 is TGCGCCAGCAGCCAGGACAGGGATCAGCCCCAGCATTTT. Translation: CASSQDRDQPQHF.

This clone has more than one count but fewer than ten. The rearrangement joins TRBV5-1 to TRBJ2-3; D remains ambiguous. The germline V and J ends were trimmed by 4 bases and 0 bases, with 12 bases remaining between them. In germline, CDR1 is SGHRS, CDR2 YFSETQ. The CDR3 extends over 15 amino acids. CDR3 protein: CASSSRAASTDTQYF. The CDR3 region has the DNA TGCGCCAGCAGCAGCCGGGCAGCCAGCACAGATACGCAGTATTTT.

The CDR3 nucleotides are TGTGCCAGTAGTATCCTATCGGTATCGGGCAATGAGCAGTTCTTC. Translation gives CASSILSVSGNEQFF. V usage is TRBV19 and J usage is TRBJ2-1, with D hard to call. The CDR3 is made up of 15 amino acids. V was clipped by 3 bases and J by 6 bases, with 15 bases between them. From germline, CDR1 is LNHDA and CDR2 SQIVND (reference sequence).

The genes are TRBV6-6 and TRBJ1-2, with D unclear. Trimming left V 6 bases short and J 10 bases short, with 21 bases between. CDR3 length equals 14 residues. CDR1 and CDR2 (germline): MNHNY, SVGAGI (reference sequence). The CDR3 reads CASRLADLDTSYTF. The CDR3 DNA follows: TGTGCCAGCAGACTGGCCGATCTCGATACTTCCTACACCTTC.

This clone was seen more than once but under ten times. The J gene is TRBJ1-2, the V gene TRBV7-9, with D perhaps matching TRBD1 (6 bases). V lost 2 bases to trimming and J lost 11 bases, with 18 bases between them. Germline V gene sequence: CDR1 SEHNR, CDR2 FQNEAQ (reference sequence). This CDR3 comprises 14 residues. CDR3 sequence reads: CASSLSQGTQRYTF. CDR3 nucleotide sequence: TGTGCCAGCAGCTTAAGTCAGGGGACTCAAAGATACACCTTC.

Only a few counts were recorded for this clone. This chain links TRBV2 with TRBJ1-2, with a tentative D call TRBD1 (5 bases). V was clipped by 2 bases and J by 4 bases, with 8 bases between them. Per germline, CDR1 SNHLY and CDR2 FYNNEI. The CDR3 has 13 residues. The CDR3 DNA is TGTGCCAGCAGTGAACAGGGTACCTATGGCTACACCTTC. It is translated as CASSEQGTYGYTF.

The CDR3: CASQGHYGYTF. The CDR3, as DNA: TGTGCCAGCCAGGGGCACTATGGCTACACCTTC. The chain is built from TRBV6-5 and TRBJ1-2, with a tentative D call TRBD1 (6 bases). The ends were cut back, 8 bases at V and 3 bases at J, with 7 bases in the middle. The germline CDR1 and CDR2 sequences are MNHEY and SVGAGI. The CDR3 has 11 residues.